The 7 T cell receptor beta chains given below trace back to one sample, sequenced in a study of response to subunit inactivated influenza vaccine. TCRdb re-called the RT-PCR reads through MiXCR, storing one row per CDR3 protein. The data contain roughly 500,000 distinct CDR3 sequences, 16% of them singletons. The input for sequencing was CD4+ T cells sorted from PBMCs, taken less than 30 months after vaccination. These receptors all stem from a man between 50 and 69 years old who received an inactivated influenza vaccine.

DNA for the CDR3: TGTGCCAGCAGTTTTTCAGGGACAGGCGGGTCCTACGAGCAGTACTTC. This codes for CASSFSGTGGSYEQYF. This rearrangement joins TRBV12-3 or TRBV12-4 to TRBJ2-7; 8 positions match TRBD1. This CDR3 has 16 amino acids. V trimming: 3 bases; J trimming: 1 base; junction bases outside the gene matches: 8.

This clonotype appeared many times. This chain connects TRBV4-3 to TRBJ1-3; D possibly corresponds to TRBD1 (5 bases). The germline CDR1 and CDR2 sequences are LGHNA and YSLEER. Trimming took off 4 bases at V and 0 bases at J, with 16 bases between the two ends. CDR3 length: 17 amino acids. CDR3 DNA sequence: TGCGCCAGCAGCCGACAGTATGCTGTGGGCTCTGGAAACACCATATATTTT. It translates to CASSRQYAVGSGNTIYF.

V is TRBV6-2 or TRBV6-3 and J is TRBJ2-3, with 7 bases lining up with TRBD1. CDR1 is MNHEY and CDR2 is SVGEGT in the germline V gene. CDR3 length equals 16 residues. Trimming removed 6 bases from V and 4 bases from J; junction bases left unmatched: 13. The CDR3 is CASSDSPGQWPDTQYF. The DNA of the CDR3 is TGTGCCAGCAGCGACTCTCCGGGACAGTGGCCAGATACGCAGTATTTT.

The chain uses TRBV20-1 and TRBJ1-4; weak D call: TRBD1 (6 bases). Germline V CDR1 and CDR2: DFQATT, SNEGSKA (reference sequence). This CDR3 has 14 residues. Trimming cost V 0 bases and J 4 bases, with 9 bases left between them. CDR3 coding DNA: TGCAGTGCTAGAGATGGACAGCTTAATGAAAAACTGTTTTTT. Translated, it gives CSARDGQLNEKLFF.

The chain combines TRBV4-2 with TRBJ1-2, with a weak D call TRBD1 (6 bases). The V gene lost 4 bases and the J gene lost 8 bases, with 23 bases spanning the gap. The length of the CDR3 is 16 residues. Germline loops: CDR1 LGHNA, CDR2 YNFKEQ. CDR3 DNA: TGTGCCAGCAGCCCCCTGTTGGACAGTTCTCTAGGGGGCTACACCTTC. As protein: CASSPLLDSSLGGYTF.

V is TRBV15 and J is TRBJ2-1, with 10 bases aligning to TRBD1. The germline V gene encodes CDR1 LNHNV and CDR2 YYDKDF (reference sequence). V lost 2 bases and J lost 8; bases outside the gene matches: 6. This CDR3 is built from 15 residues. CDR3 sequence reads: CATSRTGQGSHEQFF. The CDR3, as DNA: TGTGCCACCAGCAGAACGGGACAGGGGAGCCATGAGCAGTTCTTC.

The chain couples TRBV5-1 to TRBJ2-7; D not resolved. The V gene lost 0 bases and the J gene lost 1 base, with 8 bases spanning the gap. Per the germline V gene, CDR1 is SGHRS and CDR2 is YFSETQ. The CDR3 loop spans 14 amino acids. CDR3 coding DNA: TGCGCCAGCAGCTTGGCCATTTTTTCCTACGAGCAGTACTTC. Its protein product is CASSLAIFSYEQYF. Full variable domain (outside the CDR3, taken from reference TRBV5-1 and TRBJ2-7): KAGVTQTPRYLIKTRGQQVTLSCSPISGHRSVSWYQQTPGQGLQFLFEYFSETQRNKGNFPGRFSGRQFSNSRSEMNVSTLELGDSALYLCASSLAIFSYEQYFGPGTRLTVT.